The 18 T cell receptor beta chains reported below all come from one sample, sequenced in a study of shared clonotypes between healthy human individuals. Libraries were prepared by immunoSEQ multiplex PCR; TCRdb keeps only in-frame clonotypes and omits some of them. This sample has under 1,900,000 clones; just under 99% occur once, and the top ten carry approximately 0.4%. The sequenced sample consisted of naive CD4+ T cells sorted from blood. The subset denotes: CD45RA+ positively selected. The receptor set was obtained from a young man in good health.

The sample holds one count of this clone. This rearrangement joins TRBV28 to TRBJ1-1; tentative D call: TRBD1 (5 bases). The CDR3 totals 13 residues. Looked up from germline, CDR1 is MDHEN and CDR2 is SYDVKM. V was clipped by 8 bases and J by 2 bases, with 12 bases between them. The CDR3 here is CASPSQGNTEAFF. CDR3 bases: TGTGCCAGCCCGTCGCAGGGAAACACTGAAGCTTTCTTT.

The chain links TRBV9 to TRBJ2-7; 7 nucleotides agree with TRBD1. The germline CDR1 and CDR2 sequences are SGDLS and YYNGEE. V trimming: 0 bases; J trimming: 1 base; junction bases outside the gene matches: 7. The CDR3 spans 16 residues. The CDR3 nucleotides are TGTGCCAGCAGCGTAGGGCACAGGGGTGGGTCCTACGAGCAGTACTTC. It translates to CASSVGHRGGSYEQYF.

The count of this clone is one. The chain combines TRBV11-2 with TRBJ2-5; D is undetermined. The CDR3 contains 13 residues. The V gene lost 7 bases and the J gene lost 4 bases, with 13 bases spanning the gap. The germline V gene encodes CDR1 SGHAT and CDR2 FQNNGV. DNA of the CDR3: TGTGCCAGCACCACTGGAGTTTCAGAGACCCAGTACTTC. Protein product: CASTTGVSETQYF.

The V and J genes are TRBV6-4 and TRBJ2-1; TRBD1 is a possible D gene (5 bases). The CDR3 sequence is 15 residues long. Trimming cost V 0 bases and J 2 bases, with 8 bases left between them. Germline V gives CDR1 MRHNA, CDR2 SNTAGT. The CDR3 DNA is TGTGCCAGCAGTGACTCAGGGGCCACCTACAATGAGCAGTTCTTC. Residues: CASSDSGATYNEQFF.

J is TRBJ1-1 and V is TRBV19; TRBD1 might be the D (5 bases). The CDR3 loop spans 15 amino acids. Per the germline V gene, CDR1 is LNHDA and CDR2 is SQIVND (reference sequence). The germline V and J ends were trimmed by 10 bases and 6 bases, with 24 bases remaining between them. CDR3 region: CATNPRLGGTSEAFF. Here the CDR3 DNA reads TGTGCCACCAACCCCCGCCTGGGGGGTACTTCTGAAGCTTTCTTT.

The chain recombines TRBV9 with TRBJ1-3, with D uncertain. CDR1 and CDR2 (germline): SGDLS, YYNGEE. The CDR3 is 14 amino acids. V lost 4 bases and J lost 0, with 8 bases in between. CDR3 sequence reads: CASSTGLSGNTIYF. CDR3 DNA: TGTGCCAGCAGCACTGGCCTCTCTGGAAACACCATATATTTT.

The chain couples TRBV5-1 to TRBJ1-2, with D perhaps matching TRBD1 (6 bases). V lost 4 bases to trimming and J lost 8 bases, with 15 bases between them. Germline V CDR1 and CDR2: SGHRS, YFSETQ. This CDR3 contains 13 residues. In DNA form, the CDR3 reads TGCGCCAGCAGCCTAGATTACAGGGACGGCTACACCTTC. Amino acids: CASSLDYRDGYTF.

The rearrangement links TRBV10-1 to TRBJ2-3; 7 bases map to TRBD2. CDR1 is WNHNN and CDR2 is SYGVQD in the germline V gene (reference sequence). This CDR3 spans 15 amino acids. The V segment lost 2 bases and the J segment 5 bases; nucleotides outside the gene matches: 7. DNA for the CDR3: TGCGCCAGCAGTGAGGCTAGCGGTACGCTAGATACGCAGTATTTT. Translating gives CASSEASGTLDTQYF.

The chain uses TRBV25-1 and TRBJ1-2; D is perhaps TRBD1 (5 bases). The CDR3 loop spans 14 amino acids. V lost 3 bases and J 8 bases, leaving 16 bases between the germline ends. CDR1 and CDR2 from the germline V gene are MGHDK and SYGVNS. The chain's CDR3 is CASSDGQGIGGYTF. DNA of the CDR3: TGTGCCAGCAGTGACGGGCAGGGTATAGGAGGCTACACCTTC.

The CDR3 sequence: CASRPGGGASSYEQYF. CDR3 sequence (DNA): TGTGCCAGCAGGCCAGGTGGTGGGGCCAGCTCCTACGAGCAGTACTTC. The genes are TRBV28 and TRBJ2-7, with D tentatively TRBD1 (5 bases). Trimming took off 6 bases at V and 0 bases at J, with 18 bases between the two ends. Germline lookup yields CDR1 MDHEN and CDR2 SYDVKM. The CDR3 covers 16 residues.

The chain has TRBV27 and TRBJ1-1; 9 nucleotides line up with TRBD1. With 5 bases clipped from V and 5 bases from J, the junction kept 6 bases outside the gene matches. Germline values: CDR1 MNHEY, CDR2 SMNVEV (reference sequence). This CDR3 contains 14 residues. CDR3 in amino acids: CASSPGQGWTEAFF. The DNA for the CDR3 is TGTGCCAGCAGTCCGGGACAGGGTTGGACTGAAGCTTTCTTT.

A word on this clone: The junction differs from germline at one of its ends, possibly a read error. The rearrangement links TRBV7-7 to TRBJ2-7, with no clear D. Per germline, CDR1 SSHAT and CDR2 FNYEAQ (reference sequence). CDR3 length: 14 residues. The CDR3 protein is CASSLQLGSYEQYF. CDR3 DNA sequence: TGTGCTAGCAGCTTACAGTTGGGCAGCTACGAGCAGTACTTC.

The chain is built from TRBV29-1 and TRBJ2-3, with D possibly TRBD2 on 6 matching bases. Trimming pared 5 bases from V and 0 bases from J, leaving 21 bases between. The CDR3 is 17 residues long. Per germline, CDR1 SQVTM and CDR2 ANQGSEA. The CDR3 region has the DNA TGCAGCGTTTCGGGAGCCAGGGAAGGGGCTAGCACAGATACGCAGTATTTT. It yields the protein CSVSGAREGASTDTQYF.

The chain combines TRBV18 with TRBJ2-3; the match to TRBD1 covers 9 bases. The V gene's germline CDR1 is KGHSH and CDR2 LQKENI. This CDR3 contains 18 residues. J gave up 3 bases and V 8 bases, and 18 bases lay outside the gene matches. The CDR3: CASRGFILRDRATDTQYF. The CDR3 DNA reads as TGTGCCAGCCGAGGATTTATCCTCCGGGACAGGGCAACAGATACGCAGTATTTT.

The chain recombines TRBV7-8 with TRBJ2-6; perhaps D is TRBD1 or TRBD2 (5 bases each). This CDR3 spans 17 amino acids. Per germline, CDR1 SGHVS and CDR2 FQNEAQ. The V gene lost 1 base and the J gene lost 0 bases, with 10 bases spanning the gap. Here the CDR3 DNA reads TGTGCCAGCAGCTTAGGGGGACGGAACTCTGGGGCCAACGTCCTGACTTTC. This codes for CASSLGGRNSGANVLTF.

This chain links TRBV15 with TRBJ2-1; 10 positions match TRBD2. Germline trimming cut 8 bases from V and 4 bases from J; bases unmatched to any gene: 2. This CDR3 has 13 amino acids. Germline V gene lookup returns CDR1 LNHNV and CDR2 YYDKDF (reference sequence). The CDR3 DNA follows: TGTGCCACCTCTAGCGGGGGATACAATGAGCAGTTCTTC. This codes for CATSSGGYNEQFF.

The V and J genes are TRBV11-2 and TRBJ2-1, with 8 bases lining up with TRBD1. Trimming at V came to 5 bases and at J to 7 bases, leaving 7 bases not matched to a gene. This CDR3 spans 14 amino acids. In germline, CDR1 is SGHAT, CDR2 FQNNGV. The CDR3 protein is CASSTSTGENEQFF. The CDR3 bases are TGTGCCAGCAGCACCTCGACAGGGGAGAATGAGCAGTTCTTC.

This chain joins TRBV9 and TRBJ2-1; D might be TRBD1 (6 bases). Trimming pared 1 base from V and 2 bases from J, leaving 13 bases between. Per germline, CDR1 SGDLS and CDR2 YYNGEE. The CDR3 has 16 amino acids. CDR3 loop: CASSVQGHLTYNEQFF. Written as DNA, the CDR3 is TGTGCCAGCAGCGTACAGGGACACCTTACCTACAATGAGCAGTTCTTC.